This TCR beta chain appears in the sequencing data of a study of cytomegalovirus exposure and HLA in healthy donors (dated by TCRdb to between 2016 and 2019). Turning to the overall study: A later analysis indicated that the roughly 120 validation repertoires were generated on the platform also employed for the 650 to 850 repertoires of the first cohort. In addition to the first cohort of 666 subjects, a separate validation cohort of approximately 130 different subjects was used. The aim of the study was to test whether cataloging public T cell receptors could identify signatures of past pathogen exposure. To predict cytomegalovirus infection status, the study combined high-throughput TCR immunosequencing, statistical association of individual TCRs with disease status, and machine learning.

The germline V gene yields SNHLY for CDR1 and FYNNEI for CDR2. The CDR3 starts with the cysteine, ends with the phenylalanine, and has 15 residues. Left in the record is the CDR3 DNA by itself, 45 bases read in frame from the first base. V loses 5 bases at its end and J loses 2 bases; junction bases beyond the gene matches: 9. Library prep was done by the immunoSEQ multiplex PCR assay. As for the authors' bioinformatics: A statistical classification framework was developed to diagnose cytomegalovirus status using the catalog of TCR beta chain sequences. Sourced from immuneACCESS, this table was stored by TCRdb with only in-frame sequences that have V and J called. A share of the clones is absent; for the studies checked, an unresolved V gene accounts for under half, and the remainder has no known explanation. V and J calls and clone size are as listed in that table; D and trimming were resolved from the DNA. This sample lists 200,000 or so clones; about 79% were detected once. The top ten clones comprise roughly 13% of the sample.

For this clone: What antigen it recognizes has not been identified. Qualities for individual bases were not recorded, and no much larger clone is one base off.

Summary of the overall study and its limitations: In vitro tests confirmed that a few of the cytomegalovirus-associated TCR beta chains recognize cytomegalovirus antigens. A later analysis found that TCRs clustered in the first cohort also tended to co-occur in the roughly 110 validation repertoires, with 94% of cluster scores above 0. The authors suggested that the approach could potentially be extended to other disease states and immunological phenotypes. While some public TCRs were present in many individuals, most TCR sequences turned up only very rarely across donors. In the study, around 150 TCR beta chains were listed as associated with cytomegalovirus. The classifier was reported to diagnose cytomegalovirus status with high specificity and sensitivity in both the original cohort and the validation cohort. The validation cohort had no HLA typing available for a later analysis, so co-occurrence within that cohort was assessed over all 120 or so repertoires.

Donors formed part of the validation cohort, which comprised about 130 subjects and was distinct from the first cohort of under 850 subjects. Source material: PBMCs. The source of this sequence is a woman aged 30 to 39 in good health and CMV-seropositive. The receptor chain draws on TRBV2 and TRBJ2-7, with 7 junctional bases fitting TRBD1. Here the CDR3 is given as CASSSDRAMAYEQYF. The DNA is TGTGCCAGCAGTTCAGACAGGGCGATGGCCTACGAGCAGTACTTC.